These 13 T cell receptor beta chains were sequenced from one sample in a study of shared clonotypes between healthy human individuals. Produced via immunoSEQ multiplex PCR; TCRdb's table is partial and in-frame only. The sample lists about a million clones, 70% to 85% occurring once. Input material: memory CD4+ T cells sorted from blood. The subset was: CD45RA-negative fraction. Receptors were obtained from a man aged 18 to 30 in good health.

The chain carries TRBV5-1 and TRBJ1-4; the D gene is possibly TRBD1 (6 bases). There are 14 residues in the CDR3. V gave up 3 bases and J gave up 4 bases, with 10 bases separating them. Germline V CDR1 and CDR2: SGHRS, YFSETQ. This CDR3 is CASSYQGLNEKLFF. CDR3 nucleotides: TGCGCCAGCAGCTATCAGGGGCTTAATGAAAAACTGTTTTTT.

The chain is built from TRBV30 and TRBJ2-5; 9 nucleotides line up with TRBD1. Germline V gives CDR1 GTSNPN, CDR2 SVGIG (reference sequence). Unmatched junction bases numbered 11, after V lost 4 bases and J lost 11 bases. The CDR3 spans 13 residues. CDR3 DNA: TGTGCCTGGACCCTCGGGACAGGGAAGGAGCAGTACTTC. Translated: CAWTLGTGKEQYF.

This clone was recorded only once. The CDR3 DNA is TGCGCCAGCAGCCAAGCTGGCATTCCAACAGATACGCAGTATTTT. It specifies CASSQAGIPTDTQYF. This chain uses TRBV4-3 with TRBJ2-3, with D unresolved. The CDR3 is 15 residues long. The V end was cut by 1 base, the J end by 3 bases, with 11 bases between. The germline gives CDR1 LGHNA, CDR2 YSLEER.

The V call is TRBV7-3, the J call TRBJ2-3; tentative D call: TRBD2 (6 bases). Germline V gives CDR1 SGHTA, CDR2 FQGTGA. The CDR3 extends over 13 amino acids. V lost 5 bases to trimming and J lost 2 bases, with 8 bases between them. The CDR3 sequence is CASSRGATDTQYF. The DNA for the CDR3 is TGTGCCAGCAGCCGCGGGGCCACAGATACGCAGTATTTT.

CDR3 in DNA: TGTGCCAGCAGCTTTCCTGGGTCCCTTGGAAACACCATATATTTT. Translation gives CASSFPGSLGNTIYF. V is TRBV7-2 and J is TRBJ1-3, with D unclear. Trimming took off 3 bases at V and 3 bases at J, with 12 bases between the two ends. Germline assignment: CDR1 SGHTA and CDR2 FQGNSA. There are 15 residues in the CDR3.

The CDR3 sequence: CATSTRSGNTIYF. The DNA for the CDR3 is TGTGCCACCAGCACCCGCTCTGGAAACACCATATATTTT. This sequence joins TRBV15 and TRBJ1-3; no reliable D call. Trimming shortened V by 4 bases and J by 0 bases, and 4 bases separated the two germline ends. CDR1 is LNHNV, CDR2 YYDKDF, per germline (reference sequence). The CDR3 sequence is 13 residues long. Combining the CDR3 with reference TRBV15 and TRBJ1-3 gives the whole variable domain DAMVIQNPRYQVTQFGKPVTLSCSQTLNHNVMYWYQQKSSQAPKLLFHYYDKDFNNEADTPDNFQSRRPNTSFCFLDIRSPGLGDTAMYLCATSTRSGNTIYFGEGSWLTVV.

The rearrangement joins TRBV2 to TRBJ2-5; weak D call: TRBD1 (6 bases). V was pared by 4 bases and J by 2 bases, with 8 bases between. Germline CDR1 SNHLY, CDR2 FYNNEI. The CDR3 runs to 13 residues. The CDR3 DNA is TGTGCCAGCAGTGCTGACAGGCAAGAGACCCAGTACTTC. It specifies CASSADRQETQYF.

This sequence joins TRBV10-3 and TRBJ2-3; weak D call: TRBD1 (5 bases). Germline assignment: CDR1 ENHRY and CDR2 SYGVKD. The CDR3 spans 17 residues. V gave up 2 bases and J gave up 0 bases, with 15 bases separating them. As DNA, the CDR3 is TGTGCCATCAGTGAGGTCACAGGTCTAAGTAGCACAGATACGCAGTATTTT. This translates into CAISEVTGLSSTDTQYF.

The chain links TRBV29-1 to TRBJ1-2; possibly TRBD1 for D (6 bases). Trimming left V 6 bases short and J 4 bases short, with 18 bases between. Germline V gene data show CDR1 as SQVTM and CDR2 as ANQGSEA. The CDR3 is made up of 14 amino acids. Here the CDR3 reads CSVRPRDTSYGYTF. CDR3 nucleotides: TGCAGCGTCCGACCAAGGGACACGAGCTATGGCTACACCTTC.

This clone was picked up a small number of times. The chain is built from TRBV2 and TRBJ1-1; D unclear. V lost 8 bases and J lost 1, with 11 bases in between. There are 13 residues in the CDR3. Per germline, CDR1 SNHLY and CDR2 FYNNEI. This CDR3 reads CASAYNSNTEAFF. The DNA of the CDR3 is TGTGCCAGCGCCTATAATTCGAACACTGAAGCTTTCTTT.

The V and J genes are TRBV10-3 and TRBJ2-7; TRBD1 is a possible D gene (6 bases). Trimming pared 10 bases from V and 2 bases from J, leaving 12 bases between. Germline assignment: CDR1 ENHRY and CDR2 SYGVKD. The CDR3 covers 12 residues. CDR3 nucleotide sequence: TGTGCCACAGGGGACAAGCCCTACGAGCAGTACTTC. This encodes CATGDKPYEQYF.

V usage is TRBV6-5 and J usage is TRBJ2-7, with 7 bases fitting TRBD2. The CDR3 spans 14 residues. With 7 bases clipped from V and 2 bases from J, the junction kept 8 bases outside the gene matches. Germline assignment: CDR1 MNHEY and CDR2 SVGAGI. CDR3 DNA: TGTGCCAGCAAGGGGACCGCGGGGGCCTACGAGCAGTACTTC. Protein sequence: CASKGTAGAYEQYF.

The count of this clone is one. The V gene is TRBV15, the J gene TRBJ2-7; 9 positions agree with TRBD2. Germline V gene data show CDR1 as LNHNV and CDR2 as YYDKDF (reference sequence). The CDR3 consists of 15 residues. The V gene end was trimmed by 2 bases and the J gene end by 5 bases; junction bases not matched to a gene: 7. CDR3 DNA sequence: TGTGCCACCAGCAGATTCCATAGCGGGAGTAACGAGCAGTACTTC. This gives the protein CATSRFHSGSNEQYF.